This TCR beta chain was recorded in a study of blood T cell repertoires in COVID-19. This clone was seen only a few times. Before they entered the study, exposed participants had met a COVID-19 case within 2 weeks. CDR3 length equals 15 residues. CDR1 and CDR2 (germline): SEHNR, FQNEAQ (reference sequence). V lost 5 bases to trimming and J lost 1 base; unmatched junction nucleotides: 6. Produced via immunoSEQ multiplex PCR; TCRdb's table is partial and in-frame only. The profile shows 150,000 to 200,000 clones, 80% to 85% of them singletons. The source of this sequence is a young woman who had been exposed to COVID-19. Input material: PBMCs or T cells enriched from blood (not recorded which). The chain recombines TRBV7-9 with TRBJ2-7; 9 bases map to TRBD1. The CDR3: CASSPGTGFSYEQYF. The CDR3 bases are TGTGCCAGCAGCCCAGGGACAGGGTTTTCCTACGAGCAGTACTTC. Based on the CDR3 plus reference TRBV7-9 and TRBJ2-7, the full variable domain is DTGVSQNPRHKITKRGQNVTFRCDPISEHNRLYWYRQTLGQGPEFLTYFQNEAQLEKSRLLSDRFSAERPKGSFSTLEIQRTEQGDSAMYLCASSPGTGFSYEQYFGPGTRLTVT.